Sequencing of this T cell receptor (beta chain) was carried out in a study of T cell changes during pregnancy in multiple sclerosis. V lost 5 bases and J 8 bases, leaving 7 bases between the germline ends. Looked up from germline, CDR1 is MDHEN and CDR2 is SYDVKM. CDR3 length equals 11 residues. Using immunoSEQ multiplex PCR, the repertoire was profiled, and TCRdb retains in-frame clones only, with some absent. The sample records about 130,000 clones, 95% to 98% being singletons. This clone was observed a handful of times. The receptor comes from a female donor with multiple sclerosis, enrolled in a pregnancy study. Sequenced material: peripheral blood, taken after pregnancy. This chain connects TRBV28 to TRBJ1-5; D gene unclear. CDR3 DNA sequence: TGTGCCAGCAGTCACGGGGAGCCCCAGCATTTT. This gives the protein CASSHGEPQHF.